This T cell receptor beta chain was sequenced for a study of control samples from healthy donors and cancer patients. V was cut by 2 bases and J by 1 base, with 14 bases left in between. CDR1 and CDR2 (germline): SGDLS, YYNGEE. The CDR3 length is 16 residues. Produced via immunoSEQ multiplex PCR; TCRdb's table is partial and in-frame only. The data include 150,000 to 200,000 clones; the top ten clones carry more than 2%. The source material was blood. The chain has TRBV9 and TRBJ2-3; tentatively, D is TRBD2 (6 bases). The receptor comes from a woman aged 30 to 39 in good health. The CDR3 DNA reads as TGTGCCAGCAGCGTGACAAACACGGGGGGCACAGATACGCAGTATTTT. This sequence encodes CASSVTNTGGTDTQYF.